This T cell receptor (beta chain) was found in a study of T cell responses to AZD1222 COVID-19 vaccine. Clones were sequenced by immunoSEQ multiplex PCR, and TCRdb holds only the in-frame ones, with some missing. The sample lists about 140,000 clones, 92% occurring once. With respect to this clone: What it binds is not known.

Notes on the study in general: Elevations in Spike-specific TCR breadth and depth followed administration of two AZD1222 doses. Repertoires in all cases were sampled only once the peak T cell response had passed.

Losses at the gene ends were 3 bases for V and 6 bases for J; bases not matched to a gene: 7. The germline V gene encodes CDR1 KGHSH and CDR2 LQKENI. The CDR3 runs 15 residues. This chain links TRBV18 with TRBJ2-4; 8 bases match TRBD1. This clonotype was obtained from an adult in good health. The specimen comprised peripheral blood, sampled on day 0 of AZD1222 vaccination. The CDR3 nucleotides read TGTGCCAGCTCACCCTCGGGACAGGCAAGAAACATTCAGTACTTC. Protein: CASSPSGQARNIQYF.